A single sample gave rise to the 21 T cell receptor beta chains below, sequenced in a study of technical replicates of blood from a handful of donors. Sequencing used immunoSEQ multiplex PCR; TCRdb keeps in-frame clones, though not all of them. Altogether roughly 60,000 clones are present, roughly 95% being singletons, with the ten largest covering around 3%. The specimen sequenced was PBMCs. These receptor sequences come from a human donor in good health. Some clones in this sample may be carry-over from other donors' samples.

The chain uses TRBV20-1 and TRBJ1-2; D call uncertain. Trimming stripped 5 bases from V and 7 bases from J, with 11 bases between. The CDR3 has 11 amino acids. The germline V gene encodes CDR1 DFQATT and CDR2 SNEGSKA (reference sequence). CDR3 coding DNA: TGCAGTGCTCAGACTGGAAGTGGCTACACCTTC. Protein: CSAQTGSGYTF.

CDR3 sequence (DNA): TGTGCCAGTAGTATCGGGTCGATAGCGGGACTTCAGGAGACCCAGTACTTC. Protein sequence: CASSIGSIAGLQETQYF. V and J are TRBV19 and TRBJ2-5; TRBD2 matches at 8 bases. J lost 5 bases, V lost 3 bases, and 14 bases had no gene match. This CDR3 has 17 residues. Germline CDR1 is LNHDA and CDR2 is SQIVND (reference sequence).

This rearrangement joins TRBV5-1 to TRBJ2-7; D not resolved. V gave up 4 bases and J gave up 0 bases, with 11 bases separating them. The CDR3 runs 14 residues. CDR1 is SGHRS, CDR2 YFSETQ, per germline. The CDR3, as DNA: TGCGCCAGCAGCACCCACAGCCCCTCCTACGAGCAGTACTTC. As protein: CASSTHSPSYEQYF.

The chain carries TRBV4-3 and TRBJ2-3; D is perhaps TRBD2 (7 bases). Germline CDR1 LGHNA, CDR2 YSLEER. Trimming removed 0 bases at V and 5 bases at J, with 21 bases between. This CDR3 is 18 amino acids long. CDR3 in DNA: TGCGCCAGCAGCCAAGATCAGGCTAGTCGGGGGGCGAGAGATACGCAGTATTTT. The encoded protein is CASSQDQASRGARDTQYF.

CDR3 in amino acids: CASSIGTGRPGANVLTF. As DNA, the CDR3 is TGTGCCAGTAGTATAGGGACAGGTCGGCCTGGGGCCAACGTCCTGACTTTC. The chain joins TRBV19 to TRBJ2-6; 7 bases map to TRBD1. This CDR3 has 17 residues. Germline CDR1 reads LNHDA; CDR2 reads SQIVND (reference sequence). Trimming removed 1 base from V and 2 bases from J; junction bases left unmatched: 5.

This sequence joins TRBV7-3 and TRBJ2-7, with 11 positions matching TRBD2. CDR3 length equals 15 residues. Germline CDR1 and CDR2: SGHTA and FQGTGA. J gave up 8 bases and V 5 bases, and 11 bases lay outside the gene matches. The CDR3 reads CASSPSSGTSGKQYF. CDR3 DNA: TGTGCCAGCAGCCCGAGCTCCGGGACTAGCGGAAAGCAGTACTTC.

V and J are TRBV5-1 and TRBJ2-5, with TRBD2 matching 13 bases. CDR3 length: 16 amino acids. Trimming removed 2 bases from V and 1 base from J; junction bases left unmatched: 2. Germline V gene lookup returns CDR1 SGHRS and CDR2 YFSETQ. CDR3 loop: CASSFGTSGTQETQYF. For the CDR3, the DNA is TGCGCCAGCAGCTTCGGGACTAGCGGGACCCAAGAGACCCAGTACTTC.

The chain has TRBV6-5 and TRBJ1-2, with TRBD1 identical over 8 bases. The length of the CDR3 is 13 residues. Unmatched junction bases numbered 6, after V lost 6 bases and J lost 6 bases. CDR1 is MNHEY, CDR2 SVGAGI, per germline. CDR3 loop: CASSRRGPNGYTF. As DNA, the CDR3 is TGTGCCAGCAGCCGCAGGGGGCCCAATGGCTACACCTTC.

This clone occurred a few times. The chain is built from TRBV5-1 and TRBJ2-4; 8 bases are a match to TRBD2. The germline V gene has CDR1 SGHRS and CDR2 YFSETQ. Trimming removed 4 bases from V and 7 bases from J; junction bases left unmatched: 7. The CDR3 totals 14 residues. The CDR3 region is CASSVTSVPNIQYF. The CDR3 coding sequence is TGCGCCAGCAGCGTGACTAGCGTTCCTAACATTCAGTACTTC.

The CDR3 spells CASSLLAGNEQYF. In DNA form, the CDR3 reads TGTGCCAGCAGCTTACTAGCGGGAAATGAGCAGTACTTC. The chain employs TRBV5-6 and TRBJ2-7; 10 bases align to TRBD2. This CDR3 spans 13 amino acids. Germline values: CDR1 SGHDT, CDR2 YYEEEE. J was trimmed by 7 bases and V by 2 bases; bases with no gene match: 3.

This clone is a singleton in its sample. The V and J genes are TRBV9 and TRBJ2-7, with 10 nucleotides matching TRBD2. This CDR3 has 17 residues. V was clipped by 0 bases and J by 5 bases; unmatched bases: 11. Germline CDR1 is SGDLS and CDR2 is YYNGEE. This CDR3 is CASSVGLSSGGANEQYF. For the CDR3, the DNA is TGTGCCAGCAGCGTAGGCCTCTCCAGCGGGGGGGCCAACGAGCAGTACTTC.

The chain uses TRBV12-2 and TRBJ2-7; no check of the table's D call, TRBD1, against the DNA was made. TRBV12-2 represents a pseudogene. The CDR3 covers 17 residues. CDR3 coding DNA: TGTGCAAGTCGCTTAGCTGGGACAGGACGAATTCCCTACGAGCAGTACTTC. Its translation: CASRLAGTGRIPYEQYF.

The rearrangement joins TRBV19 to TRBJ1-2, with 7 bases matching TRBD1. V trimming: 9 bases; J trimming: 3 bases; junction bases outside the gene matches: 7. CDR1 and CDR2 from the germline V gene are LNHDA and SQIVND (reference sequence). The CDR3 contains 13 residues. CDR3: CASLRQGDYGYTF. CDR3 DNA: TGTGCCAGCCTACGACAGGGTGACTATGGCTACACCTTC.

This clone is judged medium-sized. V and J are TRBV7-9 and TRBJ2-7; the match to TRBD1 covers 8 bases. The length of the CDR3 is 13 residues. After removal of 6 bases from V and 3 bases from J, the junction contained 4 bases not matched to a gene. Per the germline V gene, CDR1 is SEHNR and CDR2 is FQNEAQ (reference sequence). The CDR3: CASSLQGDYEQYF. CDR3 nucleotides: TGTGCCAGCAGTCTACAGGGGGACTACGAGCAGTACTTC.

The chain links TRBV5-1 to TRBJ2-7; no clear D gene. Looked up from germline, CDR1 is SGHRS and CDR2 is YFSETQ. The CDR3 spans 11 residues. Trimming cost V 4 bases and J 3 bases, with 5 bases left between them. Here the CDR3 DNA reads TGCGCCAGCAGCGCCAGCTACGAGCAGTACTTC. Protein sequence: CASSASYEQYF.

This chain's CDR3 is CAWTSDRGYSPLHF. The CDR3 DNA reads TGTGCCTGGACCTCGGACAGGGGATATTCACCCCTCCACTTT. This chain connects TRBV30 to TRBJ1-6, with 9 bases fitting TRBD1. Trimming removed 4 bases from V and 8 bases from J; junction bases left unmatched: 6. The CDR3 has 14 residues. CDR1 and CDR2 from the germline V gene are GTSNPN and SVGIG (reference sequence).

The CDR3 DNA reads TGTGCCAGCAGCCTCACCGGGACTAGCGGGTACGAGCAGTACTTC. Translation: CASSLTGTSGYEQYF. This chain joins TRBV7-8 and TRBJ2-7, with 12 bases that match TRBD2. Germline V lookup: CDR1 SGHVS, CDR2 FQNEAQ. After removal of 5 bases from V and 4 bases from J, the junction contained 6 bases not matched to a gene. This CDR3 is built from 15 residues.

The V call is TRBV2, the J call TRBJ2-1; tentatively, D is TRBD2 (7 bases). The CDR3 covers 14 residues. V was cut by 9 bases and J by 6 bases, with 18 bases left in between. Germline lookup yields CDR1 SNHLY and CDR2 FYNNEI. The CDR3 nucleotides read TGTGCCAGTGGGGGGGGACACTATACCAATGAGCAGTTCTTC. Translating it yields CASGGGHYTNEQFF.

The rearrangement links TRBV7-9 to TRBJ2-5; 7 positions agree with TRBD2. V trimming: 0 bases; J trimming: 4 bases; junction bases outside the gene matches: 8. The CDR3 consists of 16 residues. The germline V gene encodes CDR1 SEHNR and CDR2 FQNEAQ (reference sequence). CDR3 in DNA: TGTGCCAGCAGCTTAGCCGAACTAGCGAGGGGAGAGACCCAGTACTTC. This encodes CASSLAELARGETQYF. Full variable domain (remainder filled in from reference TRBV7-9 and TRBJ2-5): DTGVSQNPRHKITKRGQNVTFRCDPISEHNRLYWYRQTLGQGPEFLTYFQNEAQLEKSRLLSDRFSAERPKGSFSTLEIQRTEQGDSAMYLCASSLAELARGETQYFGPGTRLLVL.

This clone was recorded a few times. V and J are TRBV9 and TRBJ1-2, with 7 bases matching TRBD1. There are 15 residues in the CDR3. Per the germline V gene, CDR1 is SGDLS and CDR2 is YYNGEE. With V trimmed by 3 bases and J by 3 bases, 8 bases remained unmatched. DNA of the CDR3: TGTGCCAGCAGCGCTCAGGGGGTACCTTACTATGGCTACACCTTC. This codes for CASSAQGVPYYGYTF. Supplemented by reference TRBV9 and TRBJ1-2, the full variable domain reads DSGVTQTPKHLITATGQRVTLRCSPRSGDLSVYWYQQSLDQGLQFLIQYYNGEERAKGNILERFSAQQFPDLHSELNLSSLELGDSALYFCASSAQGVPYYGYTFGSGTRLTVV.

The sample holds one count of this clone. The chain carries TRBV5-4 and TRBJ1-2, with 7 nucleotides matching TRBD1. V shed 4 bases, J shed 2 bases, and the junction held 2 bases outside the gene matches. The CDR3 runs to 13 residues. Germline lookup yields CDR1 SGHNT and CDR2 YYREEE (reference sequence). The CDR3 is CASSKDRNYGYTF. DNA for the CDR3: TGTGCCAGCAGCAAGGACAGGAACTATGGCTACACCTTC.